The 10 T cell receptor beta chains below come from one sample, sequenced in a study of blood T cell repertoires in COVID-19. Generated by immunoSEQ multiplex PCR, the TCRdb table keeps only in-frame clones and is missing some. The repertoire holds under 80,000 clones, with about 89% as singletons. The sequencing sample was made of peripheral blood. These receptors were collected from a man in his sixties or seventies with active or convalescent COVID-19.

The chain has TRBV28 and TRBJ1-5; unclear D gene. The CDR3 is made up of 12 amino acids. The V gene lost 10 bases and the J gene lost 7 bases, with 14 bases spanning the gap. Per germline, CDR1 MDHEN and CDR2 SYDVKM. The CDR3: CAIQTLPQPQHF. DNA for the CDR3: TGTGCCATACAGACCCTTCCGCAGCCCCAGCATTTT.

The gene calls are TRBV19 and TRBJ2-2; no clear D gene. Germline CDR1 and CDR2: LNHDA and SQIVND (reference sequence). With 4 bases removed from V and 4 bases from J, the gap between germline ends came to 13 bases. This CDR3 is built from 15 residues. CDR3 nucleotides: TGTGCCAGTAGTAAAATTTCTAGTCCCACCGGGGAGCTGTTTTTT. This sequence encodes CASSKISSPTGELFF.

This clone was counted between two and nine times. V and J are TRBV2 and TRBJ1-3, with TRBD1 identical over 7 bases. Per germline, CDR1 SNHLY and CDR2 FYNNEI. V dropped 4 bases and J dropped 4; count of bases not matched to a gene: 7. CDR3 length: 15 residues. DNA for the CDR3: TGTGCCAGCAGTGGACAGGGTGTAGGCGGAAACACCATATATTTT. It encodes CASSGQGVGGNTIYF.

The CDR3 here is CASSQEAQSNQPQHF. CDR3 nucleotides: TGCGCCAGCAGCCAAGAAGCACAGAGCAATCAGCCCCAGCATTTT. The rearrangement joins TRBV4-3 to TRBJ1-5, with unresolved D. Germline values: CDR1 LGHNA, CDR2 YSLEER. V lost 0 bases and J lost 1, with 7 bases in between. CDR3 length equals 15 residues.

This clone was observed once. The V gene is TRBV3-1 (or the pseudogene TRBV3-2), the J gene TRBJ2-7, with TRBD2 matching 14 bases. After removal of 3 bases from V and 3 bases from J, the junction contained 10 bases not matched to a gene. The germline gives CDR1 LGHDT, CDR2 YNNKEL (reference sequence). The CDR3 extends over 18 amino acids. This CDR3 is CASSQPITGTSGSYEQYF. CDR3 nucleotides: TGTGCCAGCAGCCAGCCAATAACCGGGACTAGCGGGAGCTACGAGCAGTACTTC.

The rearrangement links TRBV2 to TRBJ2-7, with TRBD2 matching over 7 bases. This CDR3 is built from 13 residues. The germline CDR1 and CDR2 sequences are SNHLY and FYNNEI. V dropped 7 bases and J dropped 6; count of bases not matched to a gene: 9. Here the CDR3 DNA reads TGTGCCAGCACCGACGGACTAGTCCGCGAGCAGTACTTC. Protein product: CASTDGLVREQYF.

For the CDR3, the DNA is TGTGCCAGCAAATGGGGCTCGACTAATGAAAAACTGTTTTTT. It translates to CASKWGSTNEKLFF. The chain combines TRBV28 with TRBJ1-4, with TRBD1 as a possible D gene (5 bases). Trimming took off 7 bases at V and 2 bases at J, with 11 bases between the two ends. Per the germline V gene, CDR1 is MDHEN and CDR2 is SYDVKM. CDR3 size: 14 residues.

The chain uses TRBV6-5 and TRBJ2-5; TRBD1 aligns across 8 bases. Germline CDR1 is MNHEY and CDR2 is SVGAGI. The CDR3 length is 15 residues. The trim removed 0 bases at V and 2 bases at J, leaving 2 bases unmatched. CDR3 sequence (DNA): TGTGCCAGCAGTTACTCCAGGGGGCGTCAAGAGACCCAGTACTTC. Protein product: CASSYSRGRQETQYF.

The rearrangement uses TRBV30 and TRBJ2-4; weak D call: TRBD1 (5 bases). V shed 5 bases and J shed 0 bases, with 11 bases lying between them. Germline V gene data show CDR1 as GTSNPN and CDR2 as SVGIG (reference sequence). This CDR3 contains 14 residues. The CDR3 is CAWDSLIAKNIQYF. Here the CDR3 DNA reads TGTGCCTGGGACAGTCTCATAGCCAAAAACATTCAGTACTTC. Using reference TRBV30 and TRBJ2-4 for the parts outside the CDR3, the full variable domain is SQTIHQWPATLVQPVGSPLSLECTVEGTSNPNLYWYRQAAGRGLQLLFYSVGIGQISSEVPQNLSASRPQDRQFILSSKKLLLSDSGFYLCAWDSLIAKNIQYFGAGTRLSVL.

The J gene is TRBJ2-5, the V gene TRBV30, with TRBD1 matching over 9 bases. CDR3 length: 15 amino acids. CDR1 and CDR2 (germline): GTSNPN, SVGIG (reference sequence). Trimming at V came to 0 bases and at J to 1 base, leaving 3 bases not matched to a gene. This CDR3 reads CAWSVGDRVQETQYF. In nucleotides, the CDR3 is TGTGCCTGGAGTGTAGGGGACAGGGTCCAAGAGACCCAGTACTTC.